These 7 T cell receptor beta chains share one sample of origin, sequenced in a study of blood T cell repertoires in COVID-19. Measured with immunoSEQ multiplex PCR; TCRdb has only the in-frame clones, and not every one. Altogether over 150,000 clones are present, approximately 79% being singletons, with the ten largest covering less than 30%. The material sequenced was peripheral blood. These receptors were collected from a woman in her 70s with acute or convalescent COVID-19.

The J gene is TRBJ2-1, the V gene TRBV7-9; 9 nucleotides line up with TRBD2. This CDR3 has 15 residues. V was clipped by 4 bases and J by 8 bases; unmatched bases: 9. CDR1 and CDR2 (germline): SEHNR, FQNEAQ (reference sequence). The CDR3 bases are TGTGCCAGCAGCTGGGAAGCGGGAGGCGGGGATGAGCAGTTCTTC. It yields the protein CASSWEAGGGDEQFF.

This clone came up a few times. CDR3 sequence reads: CASSTGTGGMNTEAFF. CDR3 bases: TGTGCCAGTAGTACCGGGACAGGGGGCATGAACACTGAAGCTTTCTTT. The V and J genes are TRBV19 and TRBJ1-1, with 12 nucleotides matching TRBD1. The CDR3 covers 16 residues. Germline values: CDR1 LNHDA, CDR2 SQIVND (reference sequence). V gave up 4 bases and J gave up 0 bases; unmatched junction bases: 3. The whole variable domain, remainder taken from reference TRBV19 and TRBJ1-1, is DGGITQSPKYLFRKEGQNVTLSCEQNLNHDAMYWYRQDPGQGLRLIYYSQIVNDFQKGDIAEGYSVSREKKESFPLTVTSAQKNPTAFYLCASSTGTGGMNTEAFFGQGTRLTVV.

The sample holds a few counts of this clone. The chain employs TRBV2 and TRBJ1-5; 10 nucleotides match TRBD1. The germline gives CDR1 SNHLY, CDR2 FYNNEI. The CDR3 consists of 16 residues. Trimming took 5 bases from V and 3 from J; bases not matched to a gene: 7. CDR3 sequence: CASSPRQGAFNQPQHF. Here the CDR3 DNA reads TGTGCCAGCAGTCCCCGACAGGGGGCTTTCAATCAGCCCCAGCATTTT. The full variable domain, completed using reference TRBV2 and TRBJ1-5, is EPEVTQTPSHQVTQMGQEVILRCVPISNHLYFYWYRQILGQKVEFLVSFYNNEISEKSEIFDDQFSVERPDGSNFTLKIRSTKLEDSAMYFCASSPRQGAFNQPQHFGDGTRLSIL.

The chain has TRBV20-1 and TRBJ2-2; possibly TRBD2 for D (6 bases). Germline V gene sequence: CDR1 DFQATT, CDR2 SNEGSKA (reference sequence). Between the trimmed V and J ends, which lost 3 bases and 2 bases, there was a span of 10 bases. This CDR3 region has 14 residues. The CDR3 is CSASRDFNTGELFF. For the CDR3, the DNA is TGCAGTGCTAGTCGGGACTTTAACACCGGGGAGCTGTTTTTT.

The V and J genes are TRBV30 and TRBJ1-2, with D unclear. Trimming stripped 0 bases from V and 4 bases from J, with 9 bases between. Germline CDR1 GTSNPN, CDR2 SVGIG (reference sequence). This CDR3 region has 13 residues. CDR3 sequence reads: CAWSVRQSYGYTF. As DNA, the CDR3 is TGTGCCTGGAGTGTGAGGCAGTCCTATGGCTACACCTTC. The full variable domain, rest sourced from reference TRBV30 and TRBJ1-2, is SQTIHQWPATLVQPVGSPLSLECTVEGTSNPNLYWYRQAAGRGLQLLFYSVGIGQISSEVPQNLSASRPQDRQFILSSKKLLLSDSGFYLCAWSVRQSYGYTFGSGTRLTVV.

V gene TRBV19 combines with J gene TRBJ2-2; 9 bases agree with TRBD2. V dropped 5 bases and J dropped 3; count of bases not matched to a gene: 10. This CDR3 is 17 amino acids long. The germline gives CDR1 LNHDA, CDR2 SQIVND (reference sequence). The CDR3 region has the DNA TGTGCCAGTAGTCCCCGAGCACTAGCGGGTGACACCGGGGAGCTGTTTTTT. It codes for CASSPRALAGDTGELFF.

In its sample, this clone was seen many times. The chain recombines TRBV19 with TRBJ2-4; TRBD2 agrees at 9 bases. CDR1 LNHDA and CDR2 SQIVND come from the germline V gene (reference sequence). The CDR3 extends over 15 amino acids. Trimming removed 5 bases from V and 6 bases from J; junction bases left unmatched: 8. For the CDR3, the DNA is TGTGCCAGTAGTTTTGCGGCGGGAGGGGCAAACATTCAGTACTTC. Amino acids: CASSFAAGGANIQYF.